This T cell receptor beta chain was sequenced during a study of control samples from healthy donors and cancer patients. Produced via immunoSEQ multiplex PCR; TCRdb's table is partial and in-frame only. The profile covers some 200,000 clones, with about 93% appearing a single time and almost 1.5% taken by the ten largest. CDR3 length: 17 residues. V was cut by 2 bases and J by 5 bases, with 21 bases left in between. From germline, CDR1 is SGHNT and CDR2 YYREEE (reference sequence). The rearrangement joins TRBV5-4 to TRBJ2-3; D possibly corresponds to TRBD2 (7 bases). This TCR was sampled from a man aged 18 to 29 in good health. Sequenced material: blood. CDR3 DNA: TGTGCCAGCAGCTTCTCCCTGGGGGGGGCCTCCGGAGATACGCAGTATTTT. This encodes CASSFSLGGASGDTQYF.